This T cell receptor (beta chain) was recorded in a study of cytomegalovirus exposure and HLA in healthy donors. The study's findings and limits: Three CMV-associated chains were confirmed in vitro to be specific for CMV antigens. When analyzed later, a missense DCLRE1C variant was found to be linked to TCR beta V- and J-gene trimming.

This clone has a handful of counts. Its matching antigen is unknown. This PCR relied on a set of 60 Vbeta primers and 13 Jbeta primers. Assay used: immunoSEQ multiplex PCR; TCRdb lists only in-frame clones, some missing. The sample lists 160,000 or so clones; 84% were seen once. The receptor was isolated from a man aged 25-45 years in good health and CMV-seronegative. The sample taken for sequencing was PBMCs.

Here the CDR3 DNA reads TGTGCCAGCAGTTTTTCACAACCCGTCGTGGAGCAGTACTTC. Its translation: CASSFSQPVVEQYF. J is TRBJ2-7 and V is TRBV27; the D is unclear. The CDR3 covers 14 residues. Per the germline V gene, CDR1 is MNHEY and CDR2 is SMNVEV (reference sequence). Between the trimmed V and J ends, which lost 3 bases and 7 bases, there was a span of 16 bases.